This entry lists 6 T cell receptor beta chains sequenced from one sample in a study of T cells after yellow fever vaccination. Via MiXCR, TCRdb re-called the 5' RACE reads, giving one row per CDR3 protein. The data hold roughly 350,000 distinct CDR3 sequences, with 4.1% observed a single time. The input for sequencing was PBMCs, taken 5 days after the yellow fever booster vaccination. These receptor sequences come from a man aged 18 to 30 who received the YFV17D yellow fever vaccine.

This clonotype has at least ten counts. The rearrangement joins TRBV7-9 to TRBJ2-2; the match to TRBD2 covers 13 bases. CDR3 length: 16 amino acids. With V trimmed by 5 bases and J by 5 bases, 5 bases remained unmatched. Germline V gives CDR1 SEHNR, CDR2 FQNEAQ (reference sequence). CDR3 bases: TGTGCCAGCAGCAACGGACTAGCGGGGGTAACCGGGGAGCTGTTTTTT. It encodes CASSNGLAGVTGELFF.

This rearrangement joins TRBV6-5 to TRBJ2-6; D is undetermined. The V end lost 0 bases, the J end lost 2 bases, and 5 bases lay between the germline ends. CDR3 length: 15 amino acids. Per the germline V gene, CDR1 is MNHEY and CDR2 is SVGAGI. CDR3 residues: CASSYSFTGANVLTF. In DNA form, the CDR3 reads TGTGCCAGCAGTTACTCGTTTACTGGGGCCAACGTCCTGACTTTC.

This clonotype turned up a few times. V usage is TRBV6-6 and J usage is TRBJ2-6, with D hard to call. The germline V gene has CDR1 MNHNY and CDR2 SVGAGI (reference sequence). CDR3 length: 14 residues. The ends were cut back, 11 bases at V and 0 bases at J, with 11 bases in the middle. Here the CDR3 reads CAGTATSGANVLTF. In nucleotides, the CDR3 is TGTGCCGGTACAGCGACCTCTGGGGCCAACGTCCTGACTTTC.

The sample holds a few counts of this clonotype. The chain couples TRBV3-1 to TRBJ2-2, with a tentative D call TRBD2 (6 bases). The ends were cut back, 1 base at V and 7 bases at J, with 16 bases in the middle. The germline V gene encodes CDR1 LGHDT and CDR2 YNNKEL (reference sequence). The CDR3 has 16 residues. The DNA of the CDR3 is TGTGCCAGCAGCCAAGGCGGGGCCCCTGTCCACGGGGAGCTGTTTTTT. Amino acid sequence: CASSQGGAPVHGELFF.

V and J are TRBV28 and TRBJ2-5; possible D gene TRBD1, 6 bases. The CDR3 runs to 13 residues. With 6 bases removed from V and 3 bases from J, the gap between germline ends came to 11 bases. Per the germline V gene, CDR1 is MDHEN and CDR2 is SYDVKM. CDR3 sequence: CASRPTGKETQYF. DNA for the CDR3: TGTGCCAGCAGGCCCACAGGGAAAGAGACCCAGTACTTC. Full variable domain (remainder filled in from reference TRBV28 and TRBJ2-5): DVKVTQSSRYLVKRTGEKVFLECVQDMDHENMFWYRQDPGLGLRLIYFSYDVKMKEKGDIPEGYSVSREKKERFSLILESASTNQTSMYLCASRPTGKETQYFGPGTRLLVL.

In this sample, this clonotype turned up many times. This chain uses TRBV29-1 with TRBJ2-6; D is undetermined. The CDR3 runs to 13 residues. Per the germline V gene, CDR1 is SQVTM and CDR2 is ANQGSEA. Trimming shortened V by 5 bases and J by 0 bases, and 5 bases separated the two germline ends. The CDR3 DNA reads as TGCAGCGTTCAGGTCTCTGGGGCCAACGTCCTGACTTTC. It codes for CSVQVSGANVLTF.